Below, 3 T cell receptor beta chains from the same sample are listed, as sequenced in a study of prognosis after radiotherapy for stage I lung cancer. With two-round multiplex PCR, TCR beta CDR3 sequences were amplified from genomic DNA. Individual primers that were specific to each TRBV and TRBJ gene served in first-round PCR. Via MiXCR, TCRdb re-called the multiplex PCR reads, giving one row per CDR3 protein. The profile covers about 24,000 distinct CDR3 sequences, with about 40% appearing a single time and 20% to 25% taken by the ten largest. Specimen: PBMCs, collected before or after stereotactic body radiation therapy (not recorded which). The receptors were gathered from a donor of 50 years or more with non-small cell lung cancer.

Worth noting for this clonotype: A far bigger clonotype differs at one base, so this is likely a read error. The chain employs TRBV6-8 and TRBJ2-7; 9 bases align to TRBD1. The CDR3 is 15 amino acids. Germline V gives CDR1 MNHGY, CDR2 SAAAGT. The DNA of the CDR3 is TGTGTCAGCAGTTACCAGGGACAGGGTACCTACGAGCAGTACTTC. The encoded protein is CVSSYQGQGTYEQYF.

As for this clonotype: In this CDR3 the conserved last residue, phenylalanine or tryptophan, is missing, so a read error is likely. The gene calls are TRBV6-5 and TRBJ1-2, with D tentatively TRBD1 (5 bases). Germline V gives CDR1 MNHEY, CDR2 SVGAGI. V was cut by 0 bases and J by 7 bases, with 24 bases left in between. This CDR3 has 18 residues. CDR3 region: CASSYSRDAGESRVGYTI. As DNA, the CDR3 is TGTGCCAGCAGTTACTCCCGGGACGCCGGGGAGTCGAGGGTTGGCTACACCATC.

This clonotype was counted many times. The chain combines TRBV7-9 with TRBJ1-6; no reliable D call. The CDR3 spans 15 residues. From germline, CDR1 is SEHNR and CDR2 FQNEAQ (reference sequence). V lost 1 base, J lost 8 bases, and 12 bases lay in between. CDR3 protein: CASSLESSRDSPLHF. CDR3 DNA: TGTGCCAGCAGCTTAGAGAGCAGCCGGGATTCACCCCTCCACTTT. Combining the CDR3 with reference TRBV7-9 and TRBJ1-6 gives the whole variable domain DTGVSQNPRHKITKRGQNVTFRCDPISEHNRLYWYRQTLGQGPEFLTYFQNEAQLEKSRLLSDRFSAERPKGSFSTLEIQRTEQGDSAMYLCASSLESSRDSPLHFGNGTRLTVT.